Shown below are 14 T cell receptor beta chains from a single sample sequenced in a study of CD8 T cells in ankylosing spondylitis. General study points: Apparently characteristic of ankylosing spondylitis blood was a TCR beta motif (under ten highly homologous variants).

Via MiXCR, TCRdb re-called the 5' RACE reads, giving one row per CDR3 protein. This table has hundreds of thousands of distinct CDR3 sequences, 10% to 15% appearing once. No antigen has been identified for these receptors. Sequenced material: blood, either unsorted or a sorted T cell fraction (not recorded which). The origin of the receptors is a male donor with ankylosing spondylitis.

For this clonotype: A read error may explain this, as a much larger clone is one base away. The chain joins TRBV7-9 to TRBJ1-5; maybe TRBD1 (6 bases). Germline CDR1 SEHNR, CDR2 FQNEAQ (reference sequence). The V end was cut by 4 bases, the J end by 5 bases, with 9 bases between. The CDR3 covers 13 residues. Here the CDR3 reads CASSSGQYQPQHF. CDR3 DNA sequence: TGTGCCAGCAGCTCCGGACAGTATCAGCCCCAGCATTTT.

The V and J genes are TRBV20-1 and TRBJ2-7, with D maybe TRBD2 (6 bases). V lost 1 base and J 7 bases, leaving 14 bases between the germline ends. Germline V gives CDR1 DFQATT, CDR2 SNEGSKA (reference sequence). The CDR3 consists of 13 residues. The CDR3 loop reads CSARGAGTQEQYF. The CDR3 nucleotides read TGCAGTGCTAGAGGGGCGGGGACCCAGGAGCAGTACTTC.

This sequence joins TRBV28 and TRBJ2-2, with 9 bases fitting TRBD2. Trimming took 7 bases from V and 5 from J; bases not matched to a gene: 8. Germline lookup yields CDR1 MDHEN and CDR2 SYDVKM. This CDR3 has 15 residues. CDR3 residues: CASTAGGRWTGELFF. The CDR3 DNA sequence: TGTGCCAGCACGGCGGGAGGGCGGTGGACCGGGGAGCTGTTTTTT.

The V and J genes are TRBV6-2 or TRBV6-3 and TRBJ2-1; 11 bases map to TRBD1. The CDR3 consists of 14 residues. With 6 bases clipped from V and 6 bases from J, the junction kept 4 bases outside the gene matches. Germline V gene data show CDR1 as MNHEY and CDR2 as SVGEGT. CDR3 nucleotides: TGTGCCAGCAGGGGGACAGGGGGGATCAATGAGCAGTTCTTC. Translating gives CASRGTGGINEQFF.

The J gene is TRBJ1-5, the V gene TRBV7-2, with D tentatively TRBD1 (6 bases). The closer fit of TRBJ2-3 to the DNA end suggests the J call may be wrong. The CDR3 is made up of 14 amino acids. Germline V lookup: CDR1 SGHTA, CDR2 FQGNSA. CDR3 DNA sequence: TGTGCCAGCAGCCCTACAGGGAACAATCAGCCCCAGTATTTT. It is translated as CASSPTGNNQPQYF.

This chain uses TRBV6-2 or TRBV6-3 with TRBJ1-1; a weak D match, TRBD1 (6 bases). CDR1 and CDR2 from the germline V gene are MNHEY and SVGEGT. V dropped 6 bases and J dropped 5 bases, with 16 bases sitting between them. The CDR3 spans 14 residues. CDR3 in amino acids: CASRDPTGRTEAFF. The CDR3 DNA follows: TGTGCCAGCAGGGATCCTACAGGGAGAACTGAAGCTTTCTTT.

The chain couples TRBV20-1 to TRBJ2-2; D is possibly TRBD1 or TRBD2 (5 bases each). This CDR3 has 15 residues. Germline V gene data show CDR1 as DFQATT and CDR2 as SNEGSKA (reference sequence). V was pared by 7 bases and J by 2 bases, with 17 bases between. The CDR3 DNA is TGCAGTGGGGCGTCCGGGACCCTCAACACCGGGGAGCTGTTTTTT. Protein product: CSGASGTLNTGELFF.

The CDR3 DNA reads as TGTGCCAGCAGCGTAGCTAGCAGGGGATTGGGCAATGAGCAGTTCTTC. Protein sequence: CASSVASRGLGNEQFF. This chain links TRBV9 with TRBJ2-1; D might be TRBD1 (6 bases). Germline CDR1 is SGDLS and CDR2 is YYNGEE. Trimming pared 0 bases from V and 6 bases from J, leaving 16 bases between. The CDR3 spans 16 residues.

This clonotype occurred a few times. In DNA form, the CDR3 reads TGTGCCAGCACCACCGCGAACACTGAAGCTTTCTTT. Its translation: CASTTANTEAFF. V and J are TRBV6-5 and TRBJ1-1, with D unresolved. Germline V gene data show CDR1 as MNHEY and CDR2 as SVGAGI. Trimming cost V 7 bases and J 1 base, with 7 bases left between them. There are 12 residues in the CDR3.

There are many counts of this clonotype. The rearrangement uses TRBV12-3 or TRBV12-4 and TRBJ1-5; perhaps TRBD1 as D (5 bases). The V and J ends lost 5 bases and 7 bases respectively, with 12 bases between them. The CDR3 runs to 13 residues. CDR3: CASSPWGDQPQHF. The CDR3 nucleotides read TGTGCCAGCAGTCCGTGGGGGGACCAGCCCCAGCATTTT.

The rearrangement uses TRBV7-2 and TRBJ1-4; no clear D gene. The CDR3 consists of 15 residues. The V end was cut by 1 base, the J end by 5 bases, with 11 bases between. The germline V gene has CDR1 SGHTA and CDR2 FQGNSA. CDR3 in amino acids: CASSLGRALNEKLFF. DNA of the CDR3: TGTGCCAGCAGCTTAGGGCGGGCGTTAAATGAAAAACTGTTTTTT.

This clonotype was detected many times. This chain connects TRBV29-1 to TRBJ2-5; tentatively, D is TRBD1 (5 bases). Per the germline V gene, CDR1 is SQVTM and CDR2 is ANQGSEA. V lost 3 bases and J 5 bases, leaving 16 bases between the germline ends. The CDR3 loop spans 14 amino acids. Here the CDR3 DNA reads TGCAGCGTTGACAGGAAAACTTCAGGGGAGACCCAGTACTTC. This encodes CSVDRKTSGETQYF. Based on the CDR3 plus reference TRBV29-1 and TRBJ2-5, the full variable domain is SAVISQKPSRDICQRGTSLTIQCQVDSQVTMMFWYRQQPGQSLTLIATANQGSEATYESGFVIDKFPISRPNLTFSTLTVSNMSPEDSSIYLCSVDRKTSGETQYFGPGTRLLVL.

This sequence joins TRBV6-1 and TRBJ1-4; no firm D call. CDR3 length equals 16 residues. Per the germline V gene, CDR1 is MNHNS and CDR2 is SASEGT. The V end lost 6 bases, the J end lost 6 bases, and 20 bases lay between the germline ends. This CDR3 reads CASRTFGRPEHEKLFF. DNA of the CDR3: TGTGCCAGCAGGACATTCGGACGGCCTGAACATGAAAAACTGTTTTTT.

The rearrangement joins TRBV4-3 to TRBJ2-3, with 9 positions matching TRBD2. The V and J ends lost 0 bases and 4 bases, in that order; junction bases with no gene match: 2. Germline CDR1 LGHNA, CDR2 YSLEER. The CDR3 loop spans 15 amino acids. For the CDR3, the DNA is TGCGCCAGCAGCCAAGAGGGACTAGCTGCAGATACGCAGTATTTT. It translates to CASSQEGLAADTQYF.